This passage covers 27 T cell receptor beta chains from one sample sequenced in a study of CXCR3-negative and CXCR3-positive naive CD8 T cells. Study-wide results and caveats: TRB CDR3 hydrophobicity was greater in CXCR3-positive naive cells than in CXCR3-negative naive cells.

The authors prepared UMI-labeled TRB cDNA libraries by 5' RACE. TCRdb reprocessed the 5' RACE reads, keeping one entry per CDR3 protein, no DNA. Seen in this sample are over 55,000 distinct CDR3 sequences; the ten most common clones hold about 0.57%. Their cognate antigens are unknown. Material: naive CXCR3+ CD8+ T cells from blood. As for subset: CD45RO-CCR7+CD27+CD95- naive CD8+ T cells expressing CXCR3 (TNR3+). The receptors were sampled from a human donor in good health. Some clones in this sample may be carry-over from other donors' samples.

The chain joins TRBV6-2 or TRBV6-3 to TRBJ1-5; the TRBD1 assignment by TCRdb is unverifiable without DNA. Germline V gives CDR1 MNHEY, CDR2 SVGEGT. The CDR3 length is 13 residues. The CDR3 spells CASGGTGAQPQHF.

The chain has TRBV29-1 and TRBJ1-2; TCRdb's D gene call, TRBD1, goes unchecked for lack of DNA. The CDR3 totals 13 residues. Germline lookup yields CDR1 SQVTM and CDR2 ANQGSEA. CDR3 protein: CSVEDGPDYGYTF.

This sequence joins TRBV14 and TRBJ1-1. The CDR3 contains 13 residues. The V gene's germline CDR1 is SGHDN and CDR2 FVKESK. The CDR3 loop reads CASSSFIYTEAFF.

The rearrangement joins TRBV12-3 or TRBV12-4 to TRBJ1-2; without DNA, the TCRdb call of TRBD1 cannot be checked. This CDR3 has 13 residues. This chain's CDR3 is CASSTDTNYGYTF.

The rearrangement links TRBV29-1 to TRBJ2-7; without DNA, the TCRdb call of TRBD1 cannot be checked. CDR1 and CDR2 from the germline V gene are SQVTM and ANQGSEA. The CDR3 contains 11 residues. The CDR3 loop is CSVQDSYEQYF.

This chain connects TRBV11-2 to TRBJ2-7; TCRdb's assignment of TRBD2 cannot be checked, as there is no DNA. This CDR3 is built from 15 residues. Germline CDR1 reads SGHAT; CDR2 reads FQNNGV. CDR3 amino acids: CASSLGGTARYEQYF.

The V and J genes are TRBV27 and TRBJ2-7; the TCRdb D gene call, TRBD1, has no DNA to confirm it. The CDR3 consists of 14 residues. Germline CDR1 and CDR2: MNHEY and SMNVEV (reference sequence). This CDR3 reads CASSLQGRSYEQYF.

The rearrangement joins TRBV7-9 to TRBJ2-7; absent DNA, TCRdb's TRBD2 call cannot be checked. Germline CDR1 reads SEHNR; CDR2 reads FQNEAQ (reference sequence). The CDR3 is made up of 16 amino acids. The CDR3 loop reads CASSPAEGQRSYEQYF.

V gene TRBV29-1 combines with J gene TRBJ1-1; TCRdb outputs TRBD1, but without DNA this stays unchecked. Germline V gene lookup returns CDR1 SQVTM and CDR2 ANQGSEA. CDR3 size: 13 residues. The CDR3 loop is CSVNHDRGPEAFF. Based on the CDR3 plus reference TRBV29-1 and TRBJ1-1, the full variable domain is SAVISQKPSRDICQRGTSLTIQCQVDSQVTMMFWYRQQPGQSLTLIATANQGSEATYESGFVIDKFPISRPNLTFSTLTVSNMSPEDSSIYLCSVNHDRGPEAFFGQGTRLTVV.

The CDR3 region is CASSSTGLRNEQFF. The chain couples TRBV27 to TRBJ2-1; TCRdb lists TRBD1, though no DNA is available to test this call. The CDR3 totals 14 residues. Germline V gene sequence: CDR1 MNHEY, CDR2 SMNVEV (reference sequence).

The rearrangement links TRBV25-1 to TRBJ2-7; the TCRdb D gene call, TRBD1, has no DNA to confirm it. The CDR3 consists of 16 residues. The germline V gene has CDR1 MGHDK and CDR2 SYGVNS. This chain's CDR3 is CASSEKQGLVTYEQYF.

This chain connects TRBV25-1 to TRBJ1-1; TCRdb's D gene call, TRBD1, goes unchecked for lack of DNA. Germline V gives CDR1 MGHDK, CDR2 SYGVNS. This CDR3 comprises 14 residues. The CDR3 spells CASSENRGRTEAFF.

This rearrangement joins TRBV7-9 to TRBJ2-7. The CDR3 length is 14 residues. Germline-derived CDR1 and CDR2 are SEHNR and FQNEAQ (reference sequence). The CDR3 loop reads CASSPNPISYEQYF.

CDR3 loop: CASSLVPGPYNTEAFF. The genes are TRBV7-9 and TRBJ1-1; the D gene TCRdb calls, TRBD1, cannot be checked with no DNA. CDR1 is SEHNR and CDR2 is FQNEAQ in the germline V gene (reference sequence). CDR3 length: 16 amino acids.

The chain couples TRBV9 to TRBJ1-1. The CDR3 runs 14 residues. Germline CDR1 reads SGDLS; CDR2 reads YYNGEE. CDR3 region: CASSVVEGNTEAFF.

This sequence joins TRBV7-3 and TRBJ1-1; the D call of TRBD1 rests on TCRdb alone, since no DNA is present to check it. Germline V gene sequence: CDR1 SGHTA, CDR2 FQGTGA. The CDR3 has 15 amino acids. CDR3 amino acids: CASSAGQGANTEAFF.

J is TRBJ2-5 and V is TRBV5-4; the TCRdb D gene call, TRBD1, has no DNA to confirm it. Germline assignment: CDR1 SGHNT and CDR2 YYREEE (reference sequence). This CDR3 has 15 amino acids. The CDR3 loop reads CASSIGQGALETQYF.

The chain recombines TRBV12-3 or TRBV12-4 with TRBJ1-2; TCRdb names TRBD1, which stays unverified in the absence of DNA. The CDR3 has 11 residues. This CDR3 reads CGIDSNYGYTF.

The V and J genes are TRBV29-1 and TRBJ1-2; with no DNA, the TCRdb D assignment of TRBD1 cannot be verified. The germline V gene encodes CDR1 SQVTM and CDR2 ANQGSEA. The CDR3 sequence is 12 residues long. CDR3 protein: CSVDRQQVGYTF.

The chain employs TRBV7-2 and TRBJ1-6; TCRdb picks TRBD1, but there is no DNA to check that call. The CDR3 is 16 amino acids. Per germline, CDR1 SGHTA and CDR2 FQGNSA. The CDR3 sequence is CASSSTGQGYNSPLHF. The entire variable domain, with the rest obtained from reference TRBV7-2 and TRBJ1-6, is as follows: GAGVSQSPSNKVTEKGKDVELRCDPISGHTALYWYRQSLGQGLEFLIYFQGNSAPDKSGLPSDRFSAERTGGSVSTLTIQRTQQEDSAVYLCASSSTGQGYNSPLHFGNGTRLTVT.

CDR3 sequence: CASSLAGGAPRAFF. The chain joins TRBV7-2 to TRBJ1-1; as DNA is missing, the TRBD1 call by TCRdb cannot be tested. Per the germline V gene, CDR1 is SGHTA and CDR2 is FQGNSA. The CDR3 totals 14 residues.

The V gene is TRBV12-3 or TRBV12-4, the J gene TRBJ2-7; with no DNA, the TCRdb D assignment of TRBD1 cannot be verified. This CDR3 is 12 amino acids long. The CDR3 sequence is CASHDSTYEQYF.

The V and J genes are TRBV7-6 and TRBJ1-3. Germline V lookup: CDR1 SGHVS, CDR2 FNYEAQ. This CDR3 spans 15 amino acids. CDR3 in amino acids: CASSLEAAPGNTIYF.

V gene TRBV25-1 combines with J gene TRBJ1-4. This CDR3 contains 11 residues. The germline CDR1 and CDR2 sequences are MGHDK and SYGVNS. This CDR3 is CASLKDGKLFF. Full variable domain (remainder filled in from reference TRBV25-1 and TRBJ1-4): EADIYQTPRYLVIGTGKKITLECSQTMGHDKMYWYQQDPGMELHLIHYSYGVNSTEKGDLSSESTVSRIRTEHFPLTLESARPSHTSQYLCASLKDGKLFFGSGTQLSVL.

The J gene is TRBJ2-7, the V gene TRBV7-3; TCRdb's D call, TRBD1, is unchecked because there is no DNA. The length of the CDR3 is 14 residues. CDR1 and CDR2 from the germline V gene are SGHTA and FQGTGA. CDR3 sequence: CASSSGQGGDEQYF.

V usage is TRBV7-6 and J usage is TRBJ2-5; TCRdb's D call, TRBD1, is unchecked because there is no DNA. Germline lookup yields CDR1 SGHVS and CDR2 FNYEAQ. This CDR3 is built from 14 residues. The CDR3 loop is CASSPRGPQETQYF.

The CDR3 sequence is CSATSGGSSYNEQFF. The chain uses TRBV20-1 and TRBJ2-1; no DNA is available, so the TRBD2 call from TCRdb remains unchecked. The CDR3 consists of 15 residues. CDR1 and CDR2 (germline): DFQATT, SNEGSKA (reference sequence).